This T cell receptor (beta chain) was sequenced for a study of T cell clones after liver transplantation (dated by TCRdb to between 2018 and 2021). Study-level background: ITN030ST, the source of the samples, was a randomized trial that attempted immunosuppression withdrawal within 2 years of liver transplantation. Third party-reactive TCRbeta sequences were also identified from pre-transplant MLRs to serve as an antigen-independent comparator for donor-reactive sequences. Of the 8 liver transplant recipients making up the studied cohort, 3 were classified as tolerant and 5 as non-tolerant. Three of the eight recipients were HCV-positive; the others were transplanted for non-autoimmune, non-viral indications. Donor-reactive T cell clones were identified by TCRbeta sequencing after a pre-transplant mixed lymphocyte reaction and then tracked in post-transplant blood. Blood samples were collected pre-transplant, then pre-randomization ahead of withdrawal, and finally post-randomization once withdrawal had either been completed or failed. To count as tolerant, a recipient had to stay completely off immunosuppression for at least one year without liver enzymes climbing beyond twice the upper limit of normal. The subjects received no induction therapy and were kept on standard immunosuppression until randomization at 12-24 months post-transplant.

Using immunoSEQ, frozen genomic DNA was subjected to high-throughput TCRbeta CDR3 sequencing, a process that included PCR amplification, mapping, bias correction and internal controls. The study's own analysis went as follows. Productive rearrangements were kept, and unique TCRbeta sequences were defined by CDR3 nucleotide sequence plus V and J gene. For classification of a sequence as donor-reactive, at least 5-fold expansion in CFSE-low cells relative to unstimulated pre-transplant cells and a frequency of at least 0.01% were required. To ensure at least 90% detection power, minimum frequency thresholds were set for each subject based on that subject's lowest-template unstimulated sample. Jensen-Shannon divergence between the top 1000 TCRbeta sequences after and before transplant was used to measure repertoire turnover. Changes in detection of donor-reactive sequences were assessed with two-sided Fisher's exact tests. TCRdb mirrors the immuneACCESS table, restricted to in-frame sequences. Some clones are absent from its copies; in checked studies, under half trace to an unresolved V gene, and the reason for the others is unknown. Clone size and the V and J calls come from that table; the DNA yielded D and trimming. The sample data list about 100,000 clones, and around 83% of these were observed just once. The ten largest make up over 0.9% of the sample.

Results the study describes overall, beyond this receptor: Donor-reactive sequences decreased more than third party-reactive sequences, which suggests partial antigen-specific deletion that was not related to withdrawal success. Without allograft tissue specimens, donor-reactive T cells may have migrated into the graft rather than being deleted. Low numbers of available donor cells limited the measurable donor-reactive repertoire in two subjects. The conclusions were preliminary, being limited by small, heterogeneous patient numbers and by non-standardized post-transplant time points. Once repertoire turnover was taken into account, donor-reactive detection showed a significant reduction for CD4 in 7 of 8 subjects and for CD8 in 8 of 8. A significant post-transplant decrease in circulating donor-reactive CD4 TCRbeta sequences was observed in most of the 8 subjects, irrespective of tolerance or HCV status.

Based on the germline V gene, the CDR1 and CDR2 sequences are MGHRA and YSYEKL. The CDR3 goes from the cysteine to the phenylalanine over 16 residues. Only the CDR3 DNA stays, 48 bases, in frame from base 1. V is pruned by 4 bases and J by 4 bases, leaving 9 bases of the junction without a gene match. The time point label for this specimen denotes: pre-transplant. Thawed unstimulated PBMCs were stained for CD3, CD4 and CD8 and FACS-sorted into CD3+CD4+ and CD3+CD8+ populations. Each of the 8 studied subjects was randomized to immunosuppression withdrawal. Genomic DNA was isolated with the Qiagen DNeasy Blood and Tissue Kit. As to this clone: It has no known antigen specificity. Per-base quality was not reported, and no clone a single base away is much larger than it.

This TCR derives from a human donor who received a liver transplant. Specimen: CD4+ T cells from blood, collected before liver transplant. The rearrangement joined TRBV4-1 to TRBJ2-5, with 10 bases aligning to TRBD2. The CDR3 has the sequence CASSPRGAGGAETQYF. Here is the DNA: TGCGCCAGCAGCCCACGTGGAGCGGGAGGGGCAGAGACCCAGTACTTC.